This TCR beta chain was captured by sequencing in a study of Tregs in tolerant kidney transplant recipients. The study's findings and limits: The most relevant donor-specific Treg TCRbeta repertoire apparently came from expansion with activated donor B cells. Donor-specific Treg expansion exceeded global Treg expansion in tolerant patients, suggesting antigen drive. Nucleotide sequences could not be compared across some patients' samples due to primer changes.

Some clones are missing from TCRdb's copy, which holds only in-frame ones; the method was immunoSEQ multiplex PCR. Of about 77,000 clones listed, under 98% are singletons. V lost 5 bases and J 4 bases, leaving 14 bases between the germline ends. Germline V lookup: CDR1 SGDLS, CDR2 YYNGEE. This CDR3 is 14 amino acids long. On this clone: The antigen is unknown.

This receptor was taken from a human donor who received a combined kidney and bone marrow transplant. This rearrangement joins TRBV9 to TRBJ2-3; weak D call: TRBD2 (6 bases). The specimen was CD4+ T cells from blood, collected before the transplant. DNA for the CDR3: TGTGCCAGCAGAAGGGAGGCTGGGGCAGATACGCAGTATTTT. Encoded protein: CASRREAGADTQYF.